This T cell receptor (beta chain) stems from a study of blood T cell repertoires in COVID-19. The CDR3 covers 13 residues. The germline CDR1 and CDR2 sequences are MDHEN and SYDVKM. The V and J ends lost 5 bases and 6 bases respectively, with 8 bases between them. This table comes from immunoSEQ multiplex PCR, and its TCRdb copy is limited to in-frame clones, with some not included. This sample has 150,000 to 200,000 clones, with roughly 84% found just once. This chain connects TRBV28 to TRBJ1-6; no definite D call. Material for sequencing was peripheral blood. The clonotype comes from a person aged 65 to 79 with COVID-19, enrolled during active disease. CDR3 residues: CASSGGLNSPLHF. DNA for the CDR3: TGTGCCAGCAGTGGAGGGCTTAATTCACCCCTCCACTTT.